The 5 T cell receptor beta chains in this list originate from one sample, sequenced in a study of blood T cell repertoires in COVID-19. The repertoire was sequenced with immunoSEQ multiplex PCR; TCRdb's copy has only in-frame clones and lacks some. The sample records roughly 170,000 clones, around 85% being singletons. Sequencing used peripheral blood. The receptors derive from a man aged 55 to 69 who had recovered from COVID-19.

The chain recombines TRBV18 with TRBJ2-1, with TRBD1 matching 7 bases. V lost 2 bases, J lost 5 bases, and 15 bases stayed unmatched. This CDR3 is 18 amino acids long. CDR1 KGHSH and CDR2 LQKENI come from the germline V gene. This CDR3 reads CASSPLWDSLGQDNEQFF. The CDR3 nucleotides read TGTGCCAGCTCACCATTGTGGGACAGTCTTGGGCAGGACAATGAGCAGTTCTTC.

The J gene is TRBJ2-1, the V gene TRBV27; 7 positions match TRBD1. V lost 8 bases and J lost 4; bases outside the gene matches: 8. The CDR3 loop spans 14 amino acids. The germline V gene encodes CDR1 MNHEY and CDR2 SMNVEV (reference sequence). The DNA of the CDR3 is TGTGCCAGCGGCCTAAGGACAGGTTACAATGAGCAGTTCTTC. The encoded protein is CASGLRTGYNEQFF.

V and J are TRBV7-2 and TRBJ2-3; 9 bases align to TRBD1. CDR1 and CDR2 (germline): SGHTA, FQGNSA. The ends lost 7 bases at V and 4 bases at J; junction bases unmatched: 9. CDR3 length equals 15 residues. The CDR3 is CASIRDRVLSDTQYF. CDR3 DNA sequence: TGTGCCAGCATCCGGGACAGGGTATTGTCAGATACGCAGTATTTT.

The rearrangement links TRBV9 to TRBJ2-1, with D possibly matching TRBD2 (5 bases). The CDR3 runs 17 residues. Looked up from germline, CDR1 is SGDLS and CDR2 is YYNGEE. Trimming stripped 0 bases from V and 7 bases from J, with 20 bases between. The CDR3 loop reads CASSVGRWAKSGNEQFF. The CDR3 nucleotides are TGTGCCAGCAGCGTAGGAAGGTGGGCTAAATCGGGAAATGAGCAGTTCTTC.

The chain is built from TRBV4-1 and TRBJ2-5; TRBD2 matches at 10 bases. Germline CDR1 is MGHRA and CDR2 is YSYEKL. This CDR3 is built from 16 residues. V lost 4 bases, J lost 2 bases, and 7 bases stayed unmatched. CDR3 amino acids: CASSPGALAGQETQYF. In DNA, the CDR3 is TGCGCCAGCAGCCCTGGCGCACTAGCGGGGCAAGAGACCCAGTACTTC.